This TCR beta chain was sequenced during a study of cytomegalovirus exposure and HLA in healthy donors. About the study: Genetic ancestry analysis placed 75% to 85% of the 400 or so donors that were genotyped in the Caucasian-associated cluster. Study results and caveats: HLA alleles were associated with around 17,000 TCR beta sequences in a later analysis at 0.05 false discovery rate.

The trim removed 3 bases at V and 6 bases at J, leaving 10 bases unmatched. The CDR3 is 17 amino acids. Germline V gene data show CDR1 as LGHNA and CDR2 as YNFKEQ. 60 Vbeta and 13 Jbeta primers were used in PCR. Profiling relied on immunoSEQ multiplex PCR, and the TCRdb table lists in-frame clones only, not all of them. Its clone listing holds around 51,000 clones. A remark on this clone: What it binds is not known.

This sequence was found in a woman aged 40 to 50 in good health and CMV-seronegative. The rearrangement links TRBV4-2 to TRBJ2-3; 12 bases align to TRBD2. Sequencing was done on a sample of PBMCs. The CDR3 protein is CASSHALAGGASDTQYF. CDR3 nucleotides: TGTGCCAGCAGCCACGCCCTAGCGGGGGGGGCATCGGATACGCAGTATTTT.